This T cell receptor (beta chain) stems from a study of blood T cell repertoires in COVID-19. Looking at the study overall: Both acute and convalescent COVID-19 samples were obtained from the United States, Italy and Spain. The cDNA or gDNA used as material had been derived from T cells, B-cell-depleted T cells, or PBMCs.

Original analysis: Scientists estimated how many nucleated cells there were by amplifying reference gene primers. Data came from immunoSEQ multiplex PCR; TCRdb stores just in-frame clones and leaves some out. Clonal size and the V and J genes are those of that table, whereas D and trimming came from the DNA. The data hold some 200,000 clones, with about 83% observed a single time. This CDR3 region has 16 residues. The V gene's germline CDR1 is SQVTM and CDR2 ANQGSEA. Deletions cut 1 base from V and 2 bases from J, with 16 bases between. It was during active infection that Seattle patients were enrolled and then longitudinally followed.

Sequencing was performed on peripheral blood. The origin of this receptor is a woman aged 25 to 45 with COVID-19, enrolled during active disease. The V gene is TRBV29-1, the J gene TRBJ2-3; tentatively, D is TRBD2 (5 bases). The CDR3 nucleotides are TGCAGCGTTGAAGGAGGGCATCGCGGTACCACAGATACGCAGTATTTT. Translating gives CSVEGGHRGTTDTQYF.